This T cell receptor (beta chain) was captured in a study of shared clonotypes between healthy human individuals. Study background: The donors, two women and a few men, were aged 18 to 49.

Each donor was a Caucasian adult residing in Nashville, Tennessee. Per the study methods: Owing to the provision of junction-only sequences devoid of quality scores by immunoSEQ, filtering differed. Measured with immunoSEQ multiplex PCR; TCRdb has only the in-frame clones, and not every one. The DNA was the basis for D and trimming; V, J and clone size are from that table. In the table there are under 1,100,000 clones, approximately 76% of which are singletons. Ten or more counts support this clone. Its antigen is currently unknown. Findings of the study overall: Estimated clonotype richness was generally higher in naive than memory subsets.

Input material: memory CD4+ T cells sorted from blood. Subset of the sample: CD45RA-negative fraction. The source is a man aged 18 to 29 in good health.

CDR3 coding DNA: TGCGCCAGCAGTCTCGGGGCAGGGAAGGACTATGGCTACACCTTC. Amino acids: CASSLGAGKDYGYTF. The chain couples TRBV23-1 to TRBJ1-2, with TRBD1 as a possible D gene (5 bases). TRBV23-1 is designated an ORF whose function remains uncertain. The CDR3 has 15 amino acids. Between the trimmed V and J ends, which lost 4 bases and 3 bases, there was a span of 15 bases.